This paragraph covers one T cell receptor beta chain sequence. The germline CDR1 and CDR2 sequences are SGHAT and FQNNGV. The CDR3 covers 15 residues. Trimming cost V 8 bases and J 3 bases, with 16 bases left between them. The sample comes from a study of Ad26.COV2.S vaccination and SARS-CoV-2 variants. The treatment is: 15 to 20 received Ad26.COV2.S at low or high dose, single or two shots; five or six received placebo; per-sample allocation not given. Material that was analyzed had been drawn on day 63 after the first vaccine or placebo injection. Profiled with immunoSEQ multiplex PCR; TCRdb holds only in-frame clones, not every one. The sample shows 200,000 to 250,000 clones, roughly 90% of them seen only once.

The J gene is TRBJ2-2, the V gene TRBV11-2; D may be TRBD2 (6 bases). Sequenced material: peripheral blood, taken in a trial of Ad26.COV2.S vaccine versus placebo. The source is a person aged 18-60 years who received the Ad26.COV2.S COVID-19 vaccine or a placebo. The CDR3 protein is CASLGAGSDTGELFF. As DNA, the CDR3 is TGTGCCAGCCTAGGGGCCGGGAGCGACACCGGGGAGCTGTTTTTT.